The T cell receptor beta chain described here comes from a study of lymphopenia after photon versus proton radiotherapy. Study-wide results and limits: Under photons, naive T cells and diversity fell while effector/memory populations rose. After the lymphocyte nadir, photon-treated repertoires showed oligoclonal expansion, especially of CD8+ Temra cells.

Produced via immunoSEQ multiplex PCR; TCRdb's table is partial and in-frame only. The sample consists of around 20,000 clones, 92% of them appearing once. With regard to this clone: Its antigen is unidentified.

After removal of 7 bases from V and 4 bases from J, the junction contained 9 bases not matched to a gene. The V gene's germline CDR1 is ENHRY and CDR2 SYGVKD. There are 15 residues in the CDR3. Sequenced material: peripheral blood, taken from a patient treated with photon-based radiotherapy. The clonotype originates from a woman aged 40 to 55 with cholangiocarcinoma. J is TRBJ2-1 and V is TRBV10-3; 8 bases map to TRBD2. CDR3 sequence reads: CAITSAGGGYNEQFF. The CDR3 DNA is TGTGCCATCACTTCTGCCGGGGGGGGTTACAATGAGCAGTTCTTC.